The 20 T cell receptor beta chains given below trace back to one sample, sequenced in a study of shared clonotypes between healthy human individuals. Data came from immunoSEQ multiplex PCR; TCRdb stores just in-frame clones and leaves some out. The sample consists of over 2 million clones, roughly 96% of them appearing once. The source material was naive CD4+ T cells sorted from blood. As for subset: CD45RA+ positively selected. The receptors were sampled from a man in his late teens or twenties in good health.

J is TRBJ1-3 and V is TRBV10-3; D is uncertain. The CDR3 runs to 14 residues. The germline CDR1 and CDR2 sequences are ENHRY and SYGVKD. Trimming removed 3 bases at V and 0 bases at J, with 6 bases between. CDR3 sequence reads: CAISDATSGNTIYF. In nucleotides, the CDR3 is TGTGCCATCAGTGATGCTACCTCTGGAAACACCATATATTTT.

The chain is built from TRBV9 and TRBJ2-7; a possible D gene is TRBD1 (6 bases). In germline, CDR1 is SGDLS, CDR2 YYNGEE. This CDR3 is built from 15 residues. Trimming pared 3 bases from V and 6 bases from J, leaving 19 bases between. This chain's CDR3 is CASSAHQGQPSEQYF. The CDR3, as DNA: TGTGCCAGCAGCGCCCATCAGGGACAACCTTCCGAGCAGTACTTC.

The chain employs TRBV30 and TRBJ2-1; TRBD2 matches 13 bases. After removal of 0 bases from V and 9 bases from J, the junction contained 8 bases not matched to a gene. This CDR3 contains 16 residues. CDR1 is GTSNPN, CDR2 SVGIG, per germline (reference sequence). The CDR3 spells CAWSVGRTSGRIEQFF. The CDR3 DNA follows: TGTGCCTGGAGTGTGGGGAGGACTAGCGGGAGAATTGAGCAGTTCTTC.

This clone came up once. This chain joins TRBV7-8 and TRBJ1-1; D is unclear. Trimming cost V 5 bases and J 7 bases, with 11 bases left between them. The length of the CDR3 is 12 residues. Per the germline V gene, CDR1 is SGHVS and CDR2 is FQNEAQ. The CDR3 nucleotides are TGTGCCAGCAGCCCCGCGGAGGTTGAAGCTTTCTTT. Translated: CASSPAEVEAFF.

This chain connects TRBV19 to TRBJ1-6; D perhaps matches TRBD1 (6 bases). This CDR3 has 15 amino acids. Trimming pared 6 bases from V and 6 bases from J, leaving 15 bases between. Germline-derived CDR1 and CDR2 are LNHDA and SQIVND (reference sequence). CDR3: CASRPTGLSNSPLHF. CDR3 DNA sequence: TGTGCCAGTAGGCCTACAGGGCTAAGTAATTCACCCCTCCACTTT. Complete variable domain (other parts from reference TRBV19 and TRBJ1-6): DGGITQSPKYLFRKEGQNVTLSCEQNLNHDAMYWYRQDPGQGLRLIYYSQIVNDFQKGDIAEGYSVSREKKESFPLTVTSAQKNPTAFYLCASRPTGLSNSPLHFGNGTRLTVT.

The V call is TRBV10-1, the J call TRBJ2-5, with 7 bases that match TRBD2. Unmatched junction bases numbered 9, after V lost 3 bases and J lost 5 bases. The CDR3 covers 15 residues. The V gene's germline CDR1 is WNHNN and CDR2 SYGVQD (reference sequence). This chain's CDR3 is CASSEGQGGRETQYF. The CDR3 coding sequence is TGCGCCAGCAGTGAAGGGCAGGGAGGGCGTGAGACCCAGTACTTC.

In this sample, this clone turned up once. A much larger clone lies a single base off, so this may be a read error. Other DNA sequences in the sample encode the same CDR3. The chain joins TRBV10-3 to TRBJ1-1; TRBD1 matches at 7 bases. The CDR3 has 13 residues. Germline CDR1 ENHRY, CDR2 SYGVKD. CDR3 DNA: TGTGCCATTACAGGGGCCCAGAACACTGAAGCCTTCTTT. Encoded protein: CAITGAQNTEAFF.

This chain joins TRBV10-3 and TRBJ2-2; 7 bases are a match to TRBD1. Germline CDR1 is ENHRY and CDR2 is SYGVKD. The CDR3 contains 15 residues. The ends lost 4 bases at V and 5 bases at J; junction bases unmatched: 7. The CDR3 spells CAISAARGNTGELFF. The DNA of the CDR3 is TGTGCCATCAGTGCCGCCAGGGGGAATACCGGGGAGCTGTTTTTT.

The chain uses TRBV7-9 and TRBJ2-3, with 8 bases aligning to TRBD1. CDR1 SEHNR and CDR2 FQNEAQ come from the germline V gene (reference sequence). V trimming: 4 bases; J trimming: 3 bases; junction bases outside the gene matches: 12. The CDR3 is made up of 17 amino acids. CDR3 DNA sequence: TGTGCCAGCAGCTGGGCCCACAGGGGGTCCGGGACAGATACGCAGTATTTT. It specifies CASSWAHRGSGTDTQYF.

The chain links TRBV5-1 to TRBJ1-6; D remains ambiguous. CDR1 and CDR2 from the germline V gene are SGHRS and YFSETQ. Trimming cost V 0 bases and J 0 bases, with 16 bases left between them. The CDR3 spans 19 residues. CDR3 in amino acids: CASSLGSVRDSSYNSPLHF. Written as DNA, the CDR3 is TGCGCCAGCAGCTTGGGAAGCGTCCGGGATAGCTCCTATAATTCACCCCTCCACTTT.

This chain connects TRBV6-1 to TRBJ1-3, with D perhaps TRBD1 (5 bases). CDR3 length: 15 residues. CDR1 MNHNS and CDR2 SASEGT come from the germline V gene. Trimming pared 10 bases from V and 3 bases from J, leaving 19 bases between. The CDR3 DNA follows: TGTGCCACCCCGGGGAGGGGTTCTGATGGAAACACCATATATTTT. This translates into CATPGRGSDGNTIYF.

The chain uses TRBV30 and TRBJ1-1, with D unclear. The germline CDR1 and CDR2 sequences are GTSNPN and SVGIG (reference sequence). The CDR3 is 14 residues long. V was pared by 3 bases and J by 1 base, with 12 bases between. DNA of the CDR3: TGTGCCTGGAGGGTCCCGGGCACGAACACTGAAGCTTTCTTT. Its protein product is CAWRVPGTNTEAFF.

The rearrangement links TRBV19 to TRBJ2-1; D might be TRBD2 (5 bases). V lost 3 bases, J lost 7 bases, and 13 bases lay in between. The CDR3 has 14 residues. CDR1 and CDR2 from the germline V gene are LNHDA and SQIVND (reference sequence). CDR3 sequence: CASSISGILNEQFF. The DNA of the CDR3 is TGTGCCAGTAGTATTTCGGGGATCCTTAATGAGCAGTTCTTC.

V is TRBV19 and J is TRBJ1-6, with D unclear. The CDR3 runs to 13 residues. Germline assignment: CDR1 LNHDA and CDR2 SQIVND (reference sequence). Trimming pared 3 bases from V and 6 bases from J, leaving 6 bases between. The CDR3 coding sequence is TGTGCCAGTAGTATCCAGGCTAATTCACCCCTCCACTTT. It yields the protein CASSIQANSPLHF.

This clone was seen only once. The chain carries TRBV5-6 and TRBJ1-1, with no clear D. Trimming removed 4 bases at V and 2 bases at J, with 18 bases between. Germline V gene sequence: CDR1 SGHDT, CDR2 YYEEEE. This CDR3 contains 16 residues. CDR3 region: CASSPDTGLLNTEAFF. The CDR3 DNA reads as TGTGCCAGCAGCCCCGATACCGGATTACTAAACACTGAAGCTTTCTTT.

J is TRBJ1-2 and V is TRBV7-2; TRBD1 agrees at 10 bases. The CDR3 length is 13 residues. CDR1 is SGHTA and CDR2 is FQGNSA in the germline V gene. Germline trimming cut 6 bases from V and 2 bases from J; bases unmatched to any gene: 0. Here the CDR3 DNA reads TGTGCCAGCAGGGGACAGGGGAACTATGGCTACACCTTC. This codes for CASRGQGNYGYTF.

This sequence joins TRBV10-2 and TRBJ2-7, with D unclear. The CDR3 has 14 residues. V was cut by 2 bases and J by 2 bases, with 10 bases left in between. Germline loops: CDR1 WSHSY, CDR2 SAAADI. DNA of the CDR3: TGCGCCAGCAGTGAGAGGAATCAAGCCTACGAGCAGTACTTC. This codes for CASSERNQAYEQYF.

The chain carries TRBV5-6 and TRBJ1-3, with TRBD1 as a possible D gene (6 bases). Germline CDR1 SGHDT, CDR2 YYEEEE. Trimming took 5 bases from V and 2 from J, leaving 11 bases between them. This CDR3 has 14 amino acids. The DNA for the CDR3 is TGTGCCAGCAGACAGGGAATTACTGGAAACACCATATATTTT. Its protein is CASRQGITGNTIYF.

The chain employs TRBV5-1 and TRBJ2-7, with D perhaps matching TRBD1 or TRBD2 (5 bases each). Trimming removed 2 bases from V and 2 bases from J, with 14 bases in between. Germline CDR1 reads SGHRS; CDR2 reads YFSETQ. This CDR3 is built from 15 residues. The CDR3 protein is CASSLDGTAAYEQYF. The DNA of the CDR3 is TGCGCCAGCAGCTTAGACGGGACCGCCGCCTACGAGCAGTACTTC.

The gene calls are TRBV18 and TRBJ2-1, with 14 bases identical to TRBD2. Germline V lookup: CDR1 KGHSH, CDR2 LQKENI. After removal of 3 bases from V and 9 bases from J, the junction contained 13 bases not matched to a gene. The CDR3 loop spans 18 amino acids. The CDR3: CASSPKARTSGGNGEQFF. In DNA form, the CDR3 reads TGTGCCAGCTCACCCAAAGCTCGGACTAGCGGGGGGAATGGTGAGCAGTTCTTC.